The sequence of this T cell receptor beta chain was determined in a study of CXCR3-negative and CXCR3-positive naive CD8 T cells. Study-wide findings and caveats: More hydrophobic TRB CDR3s occurred in CXCR3-positive than in CXCR3-negative naive cells. Naive CXCR3-negative cells resembled naive CXCR3-positive cells in TRBV-TRBJ usage; memory cells differed.

The libraries of TRB cDNA were prepared using 5' RACE with UMI labels. TCRdb reanalyzed the 5' RACE reads and collapses them to one entry per CDR3 protein, without DNA. The repertoire table contains around 150,000 distinct CDR3 sequences. Remarks on this clonotype: Its target is unknown.

CDR3 length equals 15 residues. Per germline, CDR1 MNHEY and CDR2 SVGAGI. The chain employs TRBV6-5 and TRBJ2-1; as DNA is missing, the TRBD2 call by TCRdb cannot be tested. The source is a human donor in good health. Some clones in this sample may be carry-over from other donors' samples. Material for sequencing was naive CXCR3+ CD8+ T cells from blood. The subset: CD45RO-CCR7+CD27+CD95- naive CD8+ T cells expressing CXCR3 (TNR3+). The CDR3 spells CASSYRRGAGDEQFF.